Listed here are 32 T cell receptor beta chains from one sample, sequenced in a study of blood T cell repertoires in COVID-19. The repertoire was sequenced with immunoSEQ multiplex PCR; TCRdb's copy has only in-frame clones and lacks some. Of tens of thousands of clones in the sample, 90% were seen once. What was sequenced was peripheral blood. All receptors come from a man younger than 35 with COVID-19, enrolled during active disease.

This CDR3 reads CAWSVPPGASTGELFF. The CDR3 DNA reads TGTGCCTGGAGTGTTCCTCCGGGAGCGAGCACCGGGGAGCTGTTTTTT. This sequence joins TRBV30 and TRBJ2-2; possible D gene TRBD2, 6 bases. V was trimmed by 0 bases and J by 4 bases, leaving 15 bases between them. Germline V gives CDR1 GTSNPN, CDR2 SVGIG (reference sequence). This CDR3 is 16 amino acids long.

With regard to this clone: Compared with germline, one end of the junction differs, possibly owing to a read error. The V and J genes are TRBV18 and TRBJ1-4; D not certain. This CDR3 spans 14 amino acids. CDR1 and CDR2 from the germline V gene are KGHSH and LQKENI. CDR3 DNA sequence: TGTGCCAGCTCCCCCAGGAATCCAAATGAAAAACTGCTTTTT. It yields the protein CASSPRNPNEKLLF. The full variable domain, with the rest looked up from reference TRBV18 and TRBJ1-4, is NAGVMQNPRHLVRRRGQEARLRCSPMKGHSHVYWYRQLPEEGLKFMVYLQKENIIDESGMPKERFSAEFPKEGPSILRIQQVVRGDSAAYFCASSPRNPNEKLLFGSGTQLSVL.

This chain joins TRBV15 and TRBJ1-2; D might be TRBD1 (6 bases). V lost 0 bases, J lost 9 bases, and 17 bases lay in between. CDR3 length: 15 residues. From germline, CDR1 is LNHNV and CDR2 YYDKDF (reference sequence). In DNA form, the CDR3 reads TGTGCCACCAGCAGAGATAGGATACAGGGTGAGAGCTACACCTTC. Amino acids: CATSRDRIQGESYTF.

The gene calls are TRBV29-1 and TRBJ2-7; TRBD2 agrees at 11 bases. The CDR3 contains 15 residues. Germline-derived CDR1 and CDR2 are SQVTM and ANQGSEA. The ends lost 1 base at V and 4 bases at J; junction bases unmatched: 6. The CDR3 spells CSVEGRTSGFYEQYF. DNA of the CDR3: TGCAGCGTTGAAGGGCGGACTAGCGGGTTTTACGAGCAGTACTTC.

The chain has TRBV28 and TRBJ2-3; TRBD1 matches at 8 bases. This CDR3 spans 15 amino acids. Germline trimming cut 5 bases from V and 5 bases from J; bases unmatched to any gene: 9. Germline V gene data show CDR1 as MDHEN and CDR2 as SYDVKM. CDR3 residues: CASSPLGQGKDTQYF. The CDR3 DNA sequence: TGTGCCAGCAGTCCACTAGGACAGGGTAAAGATACGCAGTATTTT.

J is TRBJ1-1 and V is TRBV28; 10 bases line up with TRBD1. V was clipped by 3 bases and J by 4 bases; unmatched bases: 8. In germline, CDR1 is MDHEN, CDR2 SYDVKM. The CDR3 runs to 16 residues. The DNA of the CDR3 is TGTGCCAGCAGTTTCTCTGTGGGACAGGGGACCACTGAAGCTTTCTTT. Its protein product is CASSFSVGQGTTEAFF. Together with reference TRBV28 and TRBJ1-1, the CDR3 gives the full variable domain: DVKVTQSSRYLVKRTGEKVFLECVQDMDHENMFWYRQDPGLGLRLIYFSYDVKMKEKGDIPEGYSVSREKKERFSLILESASTNQTSMYLCASSFSVGQGTTEAFFGQGTRLTVV.

The chain combines TRBV7-9 with TRBJ2-2; 13 bases match TRBD2. The CDR3 spans 15 residues. The junction had 1 base not matched to a gene; V was cut back by 6 bases and J by 3 bases. The V gene's germline CDR1 is SEHNR and CDR2 FQNEAQ (reference sequence). CDR3 region: CASRTSGRDTGELFF. CDR3 DNA sequence: TGTGCCAGCAGAACTAGCGGGAGGGACACCGGGGAGCTGTTTTTT.

This chain connects TRBV27 to TRBJ2-3; D gene uncertain. Deletions cut 4 bases from V and 4 bases from J, with 6 bases between. CDR3 size: 12 residues. Germline values: CDR1 MNHEY, CDR2 SMNVEV (reference sequence). CDR3 loop: CASSSSPDTQYF. The DNA of the CDR3 is TGTGCCAGCAGTTCCAGTCCAGATACGCAGTATTTT.

V and J are TRBV14 and TRBJ2-1, with 14 bases aligning to TRBD2. This CDR3 has 19 residues. CDR1 SGHDN and CDR2 FVKESK come from the germline V gene. With V trimmed by 1 base and J by 0 bases, 5 bases remained unmatched. The CDR3 spells CASSQGPGTSGSSYNEQFF. For the CDR3, the DNA is TGTGCCAGCAGCCAAGGTCCCGGGACTAGCGGGAGCTCCTACAATGAGCAGTTCTTC.

This chain joins TRBV4-1 and TRBJ2-7; a weak D match, TRBD2 (6 bases). This CDR3 is built from 20 residues. Germline CDR1 reads MGHRA; CDR2 reads YSYEKL. The germline V and J ends were trimmed by 2 bases and 2 bases, with 28 bases remaining between them. CDR3 amino acids: CASSQSPLTARGAGPYEQYF. The CDR3 region has the DNA TGCGCCAGCAGCCAATCCCCACTGACGGCCCGCGGGGCAGGACCCTACGAGCAGTACTTC.

The chain recombines TRBV14 with TRBJ1-1; unclear D gene. This CDR3 spans 14 amino acids. Germline loops: CDR1 SGHDN, CDR2 FVKESK. V was cut by 3 bases and J by 5 bases, with 13 bases left in between. Here the CDR3 reads CASSHVAGVTEAFF. For the CDR3, the DNA is TGTGCCAGCAGCCATGTGGCCGGGGTAACTGAAGCTTTCTTT.

Turning to this clone: The identical CDR3 is also encoded by other nucleotide sequences in the sample. The chain employs TRBV5-4 and TRBJ1-2; 9 bases map to TRBD1. Germline V gene data show CDR1 as SGHNT and CDR2 as YYREEE (reference sequence). The V and J ends lost 4 bases and 5 bases, in that order; junction bases with no gene match: 15. This CDR3 region has 17 residues. The CDR3 coding sequence is TGTGCCAGCAGCCGAAGACCGGGACAGGGCGGGGATTATGGCTACACCTTC. It is translated as CASSRRPGQGGDYGYTF.

The chain recombines TRBV7-2 with TRBJ2-5; TRBD2 matches 8 bases. The CDR3 length is 16 residues. From germline, CDR1 is SGHTA and CDR2 FQGNSA. V lost 5 bases and J lost 2; bases outside the gene matches: 10. This CDR3 is CASSLLGGAGQETQYF. CDR3 in DNA: TGTGCCAGCAGCCTCCTCGGGGGGGCTGGGCAAGAGACCCAGTACTTC.

The chain links TRBV18 to TRBJ2-7; 12 nucleotides line up with TRBD1. The CDR3 has 13 amino acids. CDR1 is KGHSH and CDR2 is LQKENI in the germline V gene. The V and J ends lost 3 bases and 9 bases, in that order; junction bases with no gene match: 3. The CDR3 region is CASSPGQGAGQYF. CDR3 sequence (DNA): TGTGCCAGCTCACCGGGACAGGGGGCCGGGCAGTACTTC.

The J gene is TRBJ2-7, the V gene TRBV29-1, with 13 positions matching TRBD2. The germline V gene has CDR1 SQVTM and CDR2 ANQGSEA. The CDR3 is 16 residues long. The junction had 9 bases not matched to a gene; V was cut back by 5 bases and J by 2 bases. CDR3 protein: CSVSPGLAGEPYEQYF. The CDR3 region has the DNA TGCAGCGTTTCTCCAGGACTAGCGGGAGAGCCCTACGAGCAGTACTTC.

The gene calls are TRBV9 and TRBJ2-3; D is unclear. Trimming stripped 0 bases from V and 4 bases from J, with 9 bases between. The CDR3 contains 14 residues. Germline CDR1 SGDLS, CDR2 YYNGEE. CDR3 coding DNA: TGTGCCAGCAGCGTAGGTGAATCAGCAGATACGCAGTATTTT. It yields the protein CASSVGESADTQYF.

In regard to this clone: Its ends do not fully match the called genes, so a read error is possible. V and J are TRBV20-1 and TRBJ1-4; no firm D call. From germline, CDR1 is DFQATT and CDR2 SNEGSKA (reference sequence). The CDR3 is made up of 16 amino acids. The CDR3 coding sequence is TGCAGTGCTAGTGGGGTAATTCTGGCAACTAATGAAAAACTGCTTTTT. Its protein is CSASGVILATNEKLLF.

The chain has TRBV18 and TRBJ1-4; the match to TRBD1 covers 8 bases. The trim removed 3 bases at V and 3 bases at J, leaving 6 bases unmatched. CDR3 length: 16 residues. Germline CDR1 and CDR2: KGHSH and LQKENI. This CDR3 is CASSPSGTGANEKLFF. In DNA form, the CDR3 reads TGTGCCAGCTCACCTTCCGGGACAGGTGCTAATGAAAAACTGTTTTTT.

The chain links TRBV5-4 to TRBJ2-7, with TRBD1 matching over 7 bases. Germline V gene sequence: CDR1 SGHNT, CDR2 YYREEE (reference sequence). The CDR3 runs 16 residues. The junction had 8 bases not matched to a gene; V was cut back by 2 bases and J by 0 bases. The CDR3 spells CASSFHRDSYSYEQYF. CDR3 nucleotides: TGTGCCAGCAGCTTCCACCGGGACAGCTACTCCTACGAGCAGTACTTC. Together with reference TRBV5-4 and TRBJ2-7, the CDR3 gives the full variable domain: ETGVTQSPTHLIKTRGQQVTLRCSSQSGHNTVSWYQQALGQGPQFIFQYYREEENGRGNFPPRFSGLQFPNYSSELNVNALELDDSALYLCASSFHRDSYSYEQYFGPGTRLTVT.

DNA for the CDR3: TGTGCCAGCAGCATAGACAGGGGGCCGGGAAACACCATATATTTT. Protein product: CASSIDRGPGNTIYF. The chain is built from TRBV5-4 and TRBJ1-3; 10 nucleotides match TRBD1. Germline CDR1 and CDR2: SGHNT and YYREEE (reference sequence). The CDR3 totals 15 residues. V lost 4 bases and J lost 4; bases outside the gene matches: 5.

As to this clone: Additional DNA sequences in this sample encode the identical CDR3. The V call is TRBV19, the J call TRBJ2-5, with D perhaps matching TRBD1 (6 bases). From germline, CDR1 is LNHDA and CDR2 SQIVND (reference sequence). The V and J ends lost 1 base and 4 bases respectively, with 10 bases between them. The CDR3 length is 14 residues. Here the CDR3 reads CASSIAGAGETQYF. CDR3 bases: TGTGCCAGTAGTATAGCAGGGGCCGGAGAGACCCAGTACTTC.

The rearrangement links TRBV5-1 to TRBJ2-1, with 11 bases fitting TRBD2. The ends lost 0 bases at V and 9 bases at J; junction bases unmatched: 5. The CDR3 has 15 amino acids. Germline lookup yields CDR1 SGHRS and CDR2 YFSETQ. The CDR3 DNA sequence: TGCGCCAGCAGCTTGGGCCCCGGACTAGCGGGTGAGCAGTTCTTC. This sequence encodes CASSLGPGLAGEQFF.

The chain has TRBV13 and TRBJ2-3; 12 bases line up with TRBD2. After removal of 0 bases from V and 3 bases from J, the junction contained 7 bases not matched to a gene. CDR3 length equals 18 residues. Per the germline V gene, CDR1 is PRHDT and CDR2 is FYEKMQ (reference sequence). The CDR3 region has the DNA TGTGCCAGCAGCTTAGGGGAGACTAGCGGGAGTAGGACAGATACGCAGTATTTT. Protein sequence: CASSLGETSGSRTDTQYF.

The chain recombines TRBV27 with TRBJ2-1; 7 bases agree with TRBD2. This CDR3 contains 11 residues. CDR1 is MNHEY and CDR2 is SMNVEV in the germline V gene (reference sequence). Trimming at V came to 8 bases and at J to 9 bases, leaving 4 bases not matched to a gene. In DNA, the CDR3 is TGTGCCAGCCATCGCGGGGGTGAGCAGTTCTTC. Its translation: CASHRGGEQFF.

The chain uses TRBV2 and TRBJ2-6; the D gene is possibly TRBD1 (6 bases). Between the trimmed V and J ends, which lost 5 bases and 3 bases, there was a span of 14 bases. CDR1 is SNHLY and CDR2 is FYNNEI in the germline V gene. The CDR3 extends over 16 amino acids. The CDR3 DNA reads as TGTGCCAGCAGTCCCTACAGGGATTATGGGGCCAACGTCCTGACTTTC. The encoded protein is CASSPYRDYGANVLTF. The full variable domain, in which reference TRBV2 and TRBJ2-6 provide the parts outside the CDR3, is EPEVTQTPSHQVTQMGQEVILRCVPISNHLYFYWYRQILGQKVEFLVSFYNNEISEKSEIFDDQFSVERPDGSNFTLKIRSTKLEDSAMYFCASSPYRDYGANVLTFGAGSRLTVL.

V is TRBV12-5 and J is TRBJ2-3; 7 bases align to TRBD1. The CDR3 has 18 residues. Per the germline V gene, CDR1 is LGHNT and CDR2 is FRNRAP. Trimming took 2 bases from V and 3 from J; bases not matched to a gene: 14. The CDR3 coding sequence is TGTGCTAGTGGTTTGTGGTACGTGGGACAGCTTAGAACAGATACGCAGTATTTT. Its translation is CASGLWYVGQLRTDTQYF.

This clone appeared once. J is TRBJ2-7 and V is TRBV11-2; 8 bases match TRBD2. Germline CDR1 reads SGHAT; CDR2 reads FQNNGV. CDR3 size: 15 residues. V was pared by 2 bases and J by 3 bases, with 6 bases of the junction left unmatched. The CDR3 loop reads CASSLTGGPNYEQYF. CDR3 DNA: TGTGCCAGCAGCTTAACGGGAGGGCCTAACTACGAGCAGTACTTC.

The genes are TRBV28 and TRBJ2-1, with D uncertain. Trimming pared 3 bases from V and 5 bases from J, leaving 5 bases between. Germline values: CDR1 MDHEN, CDR2 SYDVKM. The CDR3 sequence is 12 residues long. In DNA form, the CDR3 reads TGTGCCAGCAGTTTGAGGAACAATGAGCAGTTCTTC. Protein product: CASSLRNNEQFF.

V is TRBV19 and J is TRBJ1-5; D uncertain. CDR3 length: 14 amino acids. The V gene's germline CDR1 is LNHDA and CDR2 SQIVND (reference sequence). Trimming cost V 3 bases and J 2 bases, with 8 bases left between them. The CDR3 here is CASSMRAGNQPQHF. DNA of the CDR3: TGTGCCAGTAGTATGAGGGCAGGCAATCAGCCCCAGCATTTT.

The rearrangement links TRBV11-2 to TRBJ2-1; D is unclear. Trimming pared 1 base from V and 7 bases from J, leaving 5 bases between. The CDR3 covers 12 residues. Per the germline V gene, CDR1 is SGHAT and CDR2 is FQNNGV. CDR3 loop: CASSLGSNEQFF. The CDR3 DNA reads as TGTGCCAGCAGCTTAGGTTCAAATGAGCAGTTCTTC.

The rearrangement joins TRBV27 to TRBJ2-7, with TRBD1 matching 9 bases. Germline values: CDR1 MNHEY, CDR2 SMNVEV (reference sequence). The CDR3 is made up of 14 amino acids. With V trimmed by 6 bases and J by 1 base, 4 bases remained unmatched. Written as DNA, the CDR3 is TGTGCCAGCAGGAGGGACAGGGCGTCCTACGAGCAGTACTTC. This codes for CASRRDRASYEQYF.

This chain connects TRBV13 to TRBJ2-1; D is perhaps TRBD2 (6 bases). The CDR3 has 17 residues. V was trimmed by 5 bases and J by 0 bases, leaving 17 bases between them. CDR1 is PRHDT, CDR2 FYEKMQ, per germline (reference sequence). CDR3 loop: CASSHSSAESSYNEQFF. CDR3 sequence (DNA): TGTGCCAGCAGCCATTCTAGCGCCGAGAGCTCCTACAATGAGCAGTTCTTC.